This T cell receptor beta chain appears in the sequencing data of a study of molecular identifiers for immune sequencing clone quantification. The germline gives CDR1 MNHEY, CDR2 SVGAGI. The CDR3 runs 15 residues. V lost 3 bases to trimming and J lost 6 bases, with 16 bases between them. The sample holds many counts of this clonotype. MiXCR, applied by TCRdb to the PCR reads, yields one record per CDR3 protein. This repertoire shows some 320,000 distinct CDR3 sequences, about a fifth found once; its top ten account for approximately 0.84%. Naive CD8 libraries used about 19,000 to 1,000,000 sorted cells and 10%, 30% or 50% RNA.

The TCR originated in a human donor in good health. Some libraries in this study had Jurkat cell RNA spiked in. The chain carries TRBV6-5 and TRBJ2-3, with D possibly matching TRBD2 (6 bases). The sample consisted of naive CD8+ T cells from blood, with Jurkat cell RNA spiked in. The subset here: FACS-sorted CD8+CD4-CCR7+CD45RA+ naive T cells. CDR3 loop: CASSYGGLGADTQYF. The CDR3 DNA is TGTGCCAGCAGTTATGGGGGGTTAGGGGCGGATACGCAGTATTTT.